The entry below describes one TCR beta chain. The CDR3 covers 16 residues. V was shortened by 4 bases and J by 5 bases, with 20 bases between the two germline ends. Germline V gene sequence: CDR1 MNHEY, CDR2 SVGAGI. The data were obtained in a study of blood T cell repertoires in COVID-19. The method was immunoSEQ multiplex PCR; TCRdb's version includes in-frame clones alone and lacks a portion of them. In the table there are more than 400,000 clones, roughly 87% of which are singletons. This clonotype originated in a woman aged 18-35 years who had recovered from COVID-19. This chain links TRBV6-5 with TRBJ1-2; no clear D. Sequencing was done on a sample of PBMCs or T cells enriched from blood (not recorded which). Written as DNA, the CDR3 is TGTGCCAGCAGTTTTCCATACCGGGATGGGAGATATGGCTACACCTTC. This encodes CASSFPYRDGRYGYTF.